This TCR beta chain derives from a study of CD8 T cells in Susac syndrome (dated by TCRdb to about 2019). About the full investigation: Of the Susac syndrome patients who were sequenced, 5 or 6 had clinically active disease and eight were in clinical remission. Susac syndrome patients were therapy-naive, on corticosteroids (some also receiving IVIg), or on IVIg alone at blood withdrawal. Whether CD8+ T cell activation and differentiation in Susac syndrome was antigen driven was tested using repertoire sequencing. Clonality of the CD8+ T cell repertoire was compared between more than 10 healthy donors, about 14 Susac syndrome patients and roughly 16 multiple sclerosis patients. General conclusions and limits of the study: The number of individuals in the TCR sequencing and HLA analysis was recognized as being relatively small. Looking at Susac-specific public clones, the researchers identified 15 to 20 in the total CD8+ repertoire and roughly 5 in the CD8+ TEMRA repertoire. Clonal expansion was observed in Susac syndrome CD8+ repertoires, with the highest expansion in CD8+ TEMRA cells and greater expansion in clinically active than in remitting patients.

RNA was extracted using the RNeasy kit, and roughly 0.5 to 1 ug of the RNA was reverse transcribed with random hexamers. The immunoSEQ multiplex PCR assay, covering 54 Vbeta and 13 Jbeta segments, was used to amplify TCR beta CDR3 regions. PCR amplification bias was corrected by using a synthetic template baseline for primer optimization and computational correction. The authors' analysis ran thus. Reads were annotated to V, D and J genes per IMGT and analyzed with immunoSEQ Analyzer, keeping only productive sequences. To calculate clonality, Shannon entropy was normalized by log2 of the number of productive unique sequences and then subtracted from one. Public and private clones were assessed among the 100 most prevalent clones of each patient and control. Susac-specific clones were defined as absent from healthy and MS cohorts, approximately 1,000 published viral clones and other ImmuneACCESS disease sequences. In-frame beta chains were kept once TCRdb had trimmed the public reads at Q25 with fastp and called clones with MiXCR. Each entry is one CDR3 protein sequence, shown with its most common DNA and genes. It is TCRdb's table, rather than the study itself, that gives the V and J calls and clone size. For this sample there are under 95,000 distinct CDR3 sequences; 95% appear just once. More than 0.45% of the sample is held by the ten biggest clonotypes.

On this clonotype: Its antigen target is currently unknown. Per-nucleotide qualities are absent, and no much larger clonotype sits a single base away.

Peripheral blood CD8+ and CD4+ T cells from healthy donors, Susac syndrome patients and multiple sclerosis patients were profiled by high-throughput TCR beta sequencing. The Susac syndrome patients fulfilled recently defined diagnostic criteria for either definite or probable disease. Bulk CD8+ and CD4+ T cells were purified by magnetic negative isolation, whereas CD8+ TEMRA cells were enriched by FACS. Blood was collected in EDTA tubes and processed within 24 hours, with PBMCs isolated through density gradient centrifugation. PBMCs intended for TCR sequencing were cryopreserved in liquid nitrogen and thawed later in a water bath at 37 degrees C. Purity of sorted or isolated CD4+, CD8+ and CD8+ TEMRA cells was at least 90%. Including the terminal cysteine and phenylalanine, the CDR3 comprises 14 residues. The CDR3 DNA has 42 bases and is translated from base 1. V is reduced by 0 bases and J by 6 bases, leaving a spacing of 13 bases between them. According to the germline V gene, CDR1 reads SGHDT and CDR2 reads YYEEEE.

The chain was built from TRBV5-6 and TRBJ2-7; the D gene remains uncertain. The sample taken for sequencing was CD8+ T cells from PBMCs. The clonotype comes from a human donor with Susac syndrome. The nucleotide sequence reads TGTGCCAGCAGCTTGGTTCTCTCTTGGGCCGAGCAGTACTTC. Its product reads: CASSLVLSWAEQYF.